A single sample is the source of the 27 T cell receptor beta chains below, sequenced in a study of post-analysis software for immune sequencing data. Study conclusions and caveats: Patients showed TRBV5-6, TRBV5-1 and TRBV20-1 among a few TRBV segments more frequent than in controls.

TCR beta cDNA libraries had unique molecular identifiers. TCRdb re-called the PCR reads through MiXCR, storing one row per CDR3 protein. This sample has some 690,000 distinct CDR3 sequences, with roughly 27% found just once. Antigens of these TCRs are unknown. Source material: blood. Source of these receptors: a girl aged 10 to 17 with multiple sclerosis.

The chain links TRBV28 to TRBJ2-2, with TRBD1 matching 7 bases. The CDR3 runs to 14 residues. The germline V gene has CDR1 MDHEN and CDR2 SYDVKM. Trimming took 6 bases from V and 6 from J; bases not matched to a gene: 7. In DNA, the CDR3 is TGTGCCAGCAGACGAGACAGGGACGCCGGGGAGCTGTTTTTT. This gives the protein CASRRDRDAGELFF.

This clonotype was picked up a small number of times. This sequence joins TRBV20-1 and TRBJ1-2, with TRBD1 matching over 10 bases. CDR1 is DFQATT and CDR2 is SNEGSKA in the germline V gene (reference sequence). This CDR3 has 15 amino acids. With 6 bases clipped from V and 4 bases from J, the junction kept 11 bases outside the gene matches. CDR3 in DNA: TGCAGTGCGTCCGGGACAGGGGCCACCTTCTATGGCTACACCTTC. Protein product: CSASGTGATFYGYTF.

This chain joins TRBV7-2 and TRBJ1-2; 7 nucleotides line up with TRBD1. This CDR3 has 14 amino acids. After removal of 0 bases from V and 3 bases from J, the junction contained 1 base not matched to a gene. Germline V gene lookup returns CDR1 SGHTA and CDR2 FQGNSA. CDR3 in amino acids: CASSLATGDYGYTF. As DNA, the CDR3 is TGTGCCAGCAGCTTAGCTACAGGGGACTATGGCTACACCTTC.

This rearrangement joins TRBV13 to TRBJ2-4, with D possibly TRBD1 on 5 matching bases. V lost 2 bases, J lost 7 bases, and 18 bases lay in between. CDR1 and CDR2 (germline): PRHDT, FYEKMQ (reference sequence). The CDR3 extends over 16 amino acids. The CDR3 DNA follows: TGTGCCAGCAGCTTATCCCTCCAGGGTCTCGGGAACATTCAGTACTTC. Translated, it gives CASSLSLQGLGNIQYF.

In this sample, this clonotype turned up many times. The genes are TRBV24-1 and TRBJ2-5; 8 nucleotides match TRBD2. This CDR3 spans 15 amino acids. CDR1 is KGHDR, CDR2 SFDVKD, per germline. J lost 3 bases, V lost 3 bases, and 5 bases had no gene match. Here the CDR3 DNA reads TGTGCCACCAGTGATCGAACAGCGGGGGAAGAGACCCAGTACTTC. Translation gives CATSDRTAGEETQYF.

The gene calls are TRBV29-1 and TRBJ1-1; D remains ambiguous. This CDR3 has 10 amino acids. Trimming took 7 bases from V and 4 from J, leaving 7 bases between them. Germline lookup yields CDR1 SQVTM and CDR2 ANQGSEA. The CDR3 sequence is CSAFSTEAFF. CDR3 DNA: TGCAGCGCTTTTTCCACTGAAGCTTTCTTT.

The rearrangement joins TRBV9 to TRBJ2-3; possibly TRBD1 for D (6 bases). Per the germline V gene, CDR1 is SGDLS and CDR2 is YYNGEE. The CDR3 totals 16 residues. Trimming left V 0 bases short and J 0 bases short, with 11 bases between. In DNA, the CDR3 is TGTGCCAGCAGCGTAGAACAGGGCGCTAGCACAGATACGCAGTATTTT. Residues: CASSVEQGASTDTQYF.

The chain's CDR3 is CASLTSGIPEQYF. The CDR3 DNA reads as TGTGCCAGCCTGACTAGCGGGATCCCCGAGCAGTACTTC. This chain uses TRBV6-6 with TRBJ2-7; TRBD2 aligns across 11 bases. CDR1 MNHNY and CDR2 SVGAGI come from the germline V gene (reference sequence). The J segment lost 6 bases and the V segment lost 8 bases, leaving 6 bases of the junction unmatched. This CDR3 is built from 13 residues.

This clonotype was counted between two and nine times. This rearrangement joins TRBV20-1 to TRBJ2-1; 8 nucleotides match TRBD2. The V gene end was trimmed by 0 bases and the J gene end by 4 bases; junction bases not matched to a gene: 5. Looked up from germline, CDR1 is DFQATT and CDR2 is SNEGSKA (reference sequence). The CDR3 is 15 amino acids. The CDR3 sequence: CSARDVGGGYNEQFF. CDR3 DNA sequence: TGCAGTGCTAGAGATGTGGGCGGGGGGTACAATGAGCAGTTCTTC.

This chain's CDR3 is CASSTPERGSYEQYF. The CDR3 DNA reads TGTGCCAGCAGCACCCCGGAGAGGGGATCCTACGAGCAGTACTTC. The V and J genes are TRBV21-1 and TRBJ2-7; the table's D call of TRBD1 was not tested on the DNA. TRBV21-1 is an annotated pseudogene. The CDR3 contains 15 residues.

This clonotype was observed at least ten times. The chain has TRBV29-1 and TRBJ2-7; 8 bases match TRBD1. The CDR3 extends over 14 amino acids. Germline assignment: CDR1 SQVTM and CDR2 ANQGSEA. The junction had 9 bases not matched to a gene; V was cut back by 3 bases and J by 5 bases. For the CDR3, the DNA is TGCAGCGTTGACGGGACAGGTGGAATAAACGAGCAGTACTTC. Translation gives CSVDGTGGINEQYF.

This clonotype was observed at least ten times. The CDR3 sequence is CASSLEDRGTDTQYF. In DNA, the CDR3 is TGCGCCAGCAGCTTAGAGGACAGGGGTACAGATACGCAGTATTTT. This rearrangement joins TRBV5-1 to TRBJ2-3; TRBD1 matches at 9 bases. Trimming removed 2 bases from V and 3 bases from J; junction bases left unmatched: 4. Germline-derived CDR1 and CDR2 are SGHRS and YFSETQ. This CDR3 is built from 15 residues.

This sequence joins TRBV6-2 or TRBV6-3 and TRBJ2-3; 8 nucleotides match TRBD2. After removal of 6 bases from V and 3 bases from J, the junction contained 11 bases not matched to a gene. Per the germline V gene, CDR1 is MNHEY and CDR2 is SVGEGT. CDR3 length: 16 amino acids. CDR3 sequence reads: CASSLRSGSGTDTQYF. The DNA of the CDR3 is TGTGCCAGCAGCCTTAGAAGCGGGAGTGGAACAGATACGCAGTATTTT.

The sample holds a few counts of this clonotype. The CDR3 loop is CASSQGNEQYF. The CDR3 DNA reads as TGTGCCAGCAGTCAGGGGAATGAGCAGTACTTC. The V call is TRBV6-5, the J call TRBJ2-7; the D gene is possibly TRBD1 (6 bases). This CDR3 is built from 11 residues. Germline V gene lookup returns CDR1 MNHEY and CDR2 SVGAGI. V was trimmed by 5 bases and J by 7 bases, leaving 9 bases between them.

The table lists this clonotype with a few counts. This chain uses TRBV25-1 with TRBJ2-7; D is possibly TRBD2 (6 bases). Germline V gene lookup returns CDR1 MGHDK and CDR2 SYGVNS. The CDR3 totals 12 residues. The V gene lost 3 bases and the J gene lost 5 bases, with 8 bases spanning the gap. The CDR3 DNA reads as TGTGCCAGCAGTGATGGAGGGAACGAGCAGTACTTC. Its protein is CASSDGGNEQYF.

The chain carries TRBV20-1 and TRBJ2-7; D remains unclear. The V end lost 1 base, the J end lost 3 bases, and 10 bases lay between the germline ends. The CDR3 spans 13 residues. The germline CDR1 and CDR2 sequences are DFQATT and SNEGSKA (reference sequence). In DNA form, the CDR3 reads TGCAGTGCTAGAGGTGGCAGAATCTACGAGCAGTACTTC. As protein: CSARGGRIYEQYF.

The rearrangement links TRBV29-1 to TRBJ1-4, with D unclear. Germline CDR1 SQVTM, CDR2 ANQGSEA. With 5 bases removed from V and 6 bases from J, the gap between germline ends came to 10 bases. This CDR3 is built from 12 residues. The CDR3 DNA sequence: TGCAGCGTTTTAGGGAGGGATGAAAAACTGTTTTTT. Translated: CSVLGRDEKLFF.

Only a few counts were recorded for this clonotype. The chain employs TRBV7-6 and TRBJ2-3, with TRBD2 matching over 7 bases. There are 14 residues in the CDR3. Germline CDR1 reads SGHVS; CDR2 reads FNYEAQ. Losses at the gene ends were 5 bases for V and 8 bases for J; bases not matched to a gene: 10. CDR3 sequence reads: CASSLGTTSGTQYF. The CDR3 nucleotides are TGTGCCAGCAGCCTAGGGACTACTTCAGGTACGCAGTATTTT.

This clonotype came up a few times. The chain carries TRBV12-3 or TRBV12-4 and TRBJ2-5, with TRBD2 matching over 9 bases. The CDR3 loop spans 15 amino acids. The V gene end was trimmed by 6 bases and the J gene end by 2 bases; junction bases not matched to a gene: 7. The CDR3 sequence is CASSSSGLAQETQYF. DNA of the CDR3: TGTGCCAGCAGCTCCTCGGGACTAGCTCAAGAGACCCAGTACTTC.

This clonotype was seen more than once but under ten times. The chain is built from TRBV20-1 and TRBJ2-1, with 9 bases fitting TRBD2. Trimming removed 6 bases from V and 7 bases from J; junction bases left unmatched: 7. Per germline, CDR1 DFQATT and CDR2 SNEGSKA (reference sequence). The CDR3 length is 13 residues. The chain's CDR3 is CSARAGGRNEQFF. The DNA of the CDR3 is TGCAGTGCCCGAGCGGGGGGTAGAAATGAGCAGTTCTTC.

This clonotype occurred a few times. The rearrangement uses TRBV20-1 and TRBJ2-3, with D maybe TRBD2 (6 bases). Germline assignment: CDR1 DFQATT and CDR2 SNEGSKA (reference sequence). V gave up 3 bases and J gave up 1 base, with 11 bases separating them. This CDR3 is 14 amino acids long. CDR3: CSARVASGTDTQYF. CDR3 coding DNA: TGCAGTGCTAGGGTCGCTAGCGGCACAGATACGCAGTATTTT.

This clonotype was picked up a small number of times. V is TRBV6-1 and J is TRBJ2-1, with TRBD2 matching 9 bases. This CDR3 has 15 amino acids. The germline V gene has CDR1 MNHNS and CDR2 SASEGT. V gave up 2 bases and J gave up 4 bases; unmatched junction bases: 3. DNA of the CDR3: TGTGCCAGCAGTGAAAGTGCGGGGGGGTACAATGAGCAGTTCTTC. The encoded protein is CASSESAGGYNEQFF.

In this sample, this clonotype turned up a few times. V and J are TRBV7-2 and TRBJ2-7; D is unclear. Germline loops: CDR1 SGHTA, CDR2 FQGNSA. V lost 4 bases and J 6 bases, leaving 22 bases between the germline ends. The CDR3 is made up of 16 amino acids. CDR3 region: CASSSPTSAPVSEQYF. The CDR3 bases are TGTGCCAGCAGCTCCCCGACGAGCGCTCCAGTCTCCGAGCAGTACTTC.

This clonotype turned up a few times. The CDR3 DNA sequence: TGTGCCAGCAGCTCTGGACAGGGAATAGACTACACCTTC. Translated: CASSSGQGIDYTF. The genes are TRBV28 and TRBJ1-2; 8 bases are shared with TRBD1. The CDR3 extends over 13 amino acids. The J segment lost 10 bases and the V segment lost 6 bases, leaving 10 bases of the junction unmatched. Germline CDR1 MDHEN, CDR2 SYDVKM.

V and J are TRBV4-3 and TRBJ1-4; no firm D call. V shed 0 bases and J shed 6 bases, with 11 bases lying between them. CDR1 LGHNA and CDR2 YSLEER come from the germline V gene. The CDR3 has 15 amino acids. The CDR3 coding sequence is TGCGCCAGCAGCCAAGAGGCCCGGTTTTATGAAAAACTGTTTTTT. It encodes CASSQEARFYEKLFF.

V and J are TRBV29-1 and TRBJ2-1; D is ambiguous. The V end was cut by 2 bases, the J end by 7 bases, with 6 bases between. The CDR3 is made up of 11 amino acids. The germline V gene encodes CDR1 SQVTM and CDR2 ANQGSEA. The CDR3 reads CSVEWQNEQFF. The CDR3 bases are TGCAGCGTTGAATGGCAGAATGAGCAGTTCTTC.

The CDR3 DNA reads as TGTGCCAGCAGCTTCGACAGGGGACAAGAGACCCAGTACTTC. Its translation is CASSFDRGQETQYF. The V gene is TRBV5-6, the J gene TRBJ2-5; TRBD1 matches 8 bases. The CDR3 spans 14 residues. The J segment lost 2 bases and the V segment lost 2 bases, leaving 2 bases of the junction unmatched. Per the germline V gene, CDR1 is SGHDT and CDR2 is YYEEEE.